The 22 T cell receptor beta chains in this list originate from one sample, sequenced in a study of CD8+ T cells in alopecia areata. The treatment is: oral pan-JAK inhibitor, 5-10 mg twice daily. Following RNA extraction, reverse transcription yielded cDNA that acted as the sequencing template. The table came from immunoSEQ multiplex PCR; TCRdb's copy has only in-frame clones and leaves some out. The sample lists about 150,000 clones; 65% were seen once. This sample comprised CD4+ T cells sorted from blood, obtained at week 4, from a patient treated with tofacitinib. The origin of the receptors is a human donor with alopecia areata.

The chain recombines TRBV4-1 with TRBJ2-1; D is undetermined. Germline loops: CDR1 MGHRA, CDR2 YSYEKL. V shed 2 bases and J shed 5 bases, with 10 bases lying between them. The CDR3 extends over 14 amino acids. The CDR3 sequence is CASSQLTWDNEQFF. The CDR3 DNA is TGCGCCAGCAGCCAACTAACATGGGACAATGAGCAGTTCTTC.

V usage is TRBV29-1 and J usage is TRBJ2-2; 10 bases are shared with TRBD2. The CDR3 length is 15 residues. Germline V lookup: CDR1 SQVTM, CDR2 ANQGSEA. The J segment lost 0 bases and the V segment lost 6 bases, leaving 4 bases of the junction unmatched. The CDR3 DNA is TGCAGCGTCCTAGCGGGGGCCGCGAACACCGGGGAGCTGTTTTTT. Amino acids: CSVLAGAANTGELFF.

Written as DNA, the CDR3 is TGTGCCAGCAGCTTAGGGGCAGGGGGGATAGATACGCAGTATTTT. Protein product: CASSLGAGGIDTQYF. This sequence joins TRBV7-9 and TRBJ2-3; D might be TRBD1 (7 bases). Trimming shortened V by 1 base and J by 5 bases, and 13 bases separated the two germline ends. Germline V gene sequence: CDR1 SEHNR, CDR2 FQNEAQ (reference sequence). CDR3 length: 15 residues.

The CDR3 here is CASSQGEAYSNQPQHF. The CDR3 nucleotides read TGCGCCAGCAGCCAAGGCGAAGCTTATAGCAATCAGCCCCAGCATTTT. The chain combines TRBV4-1 with TRBJ1-5; D is unresolved. V was cut by 1 base and J by 0 bases, with 10 bases left in between. CDR1 MGHRA and CDR2 YSYEKL come from the germline V gene. There are 16 residues in the CDR3.

The CDR3 here is CAWSAPGQGSLQYF. CDR3 DNA: TGTGCCTGGAGTGCCCCGGGACAGGGGAGCTTGCAGTACTTC. The chain has TRBV30 and TRBJ2-7, with 10 bases that match TRBD1. This CDR3 region has 14 residues. Per the germline V gene, CDR1 is GTSNPN and CDR2 is SVGIG (reference sequence). The J segment lost 9 bases and the V segment lost 1 base, leaving 9 bases of the junction unmatched.

This chain joins TRBV30 and TRBJ1-5, with D perhaps TRBD1 (6 bases). The CDR3 is made up of 15 amino acids. V lost 2 bases, J lost 3 bases, and 14 bases lay in between. Germline V CDR1 and CDR2: GTSNPN, SVGIG (reference sequence). The CDR3 DNA reads TGTGCCTGGAGTCCCGGGTACAGGGACAATCAGCCCCAGCATTTT. Translated, it gives CAWSPGYRDNQPQHF.

This rearrangement joins TRBV5-4 to TRBJ2-7; the D is unclear. The V gene's germline CDR1 is SGHNT and CDR2 YYREEE (reference sequence). This CDR3 contains 13 residues. With 4 bases removed from V and 0 bases from J, the gap between germline ends came to 8 bases. The CDR3 bases are TGTGCCAGCAGCCCCCGTCCCTCCTACGAGCAGTACTTC. As protein: CASSPRPSYEQYF.

This chain links TRBV4-3 with TRBJ2-1, with D tentatively TRBD1 (5 bases). The CDR3 has 14 residues. The V gene lost 1 base and the J gene lost 5 bases, with 9 bases spanning the gap. CDR1 and CDR2 from the germline V gene are LGHNA and YSLEER. The DNA for the CDR3 is TGCGCCAGCAGCCAAGTGGGCAGGGACAATGAGCAGTTCTTC. Translated, it gives CASSQVGRDNEQFF.

This rearrangement joins TRBV5-6 to TRBJ2-7; D is uncertain. Trimming took off 6 bases at V and 6 bases at J, with 10 bases between the two ends. Germline V lookup: CDR1 SGHDT, CDR2 YYEEEE. The length of the CDR3 is 11 residues. As DNA, the CDR3 is TGTGCCAGCACAAGGGATGGCGAGCAGTACTTC. This translates into CASTRDGEQYF.

CDR3 amino acids: CASSVQGSGDTGELFF. The CDR3 DNA reads TGTGCCAGCAGCGTCCAAGGGTCAGGGGACACCGGGGAGCTGTTTTTT. The chain employs TRBV9 and TRBJ2-2; tentative D call: TRBD1 (6 bases). The CDR3 has 16 amino acids. Germline CDR1 and CDR2: SGDLS and YYNGEE. V lost 2 bases and J lost 3, with 14 bases in between. Together with reference TRBV9 and TRBJ2-2, the CDR3 gives the full variable domain: DSGVTQTPKHLITATGQRVTLRCSPRSGDLSVYWYQQSLDQGLQFLIQYYNGEERAKGNILERFSAQQFPDLHSELNLSSLELGDSALYFCASSVQGSGDTGELFFGEGSRLTVL.

This chain joins TRBV29-1 and TRBJ2-1; TRBD1 might be the D (6 bases). V was clipped by 3 bases and J by 7 bases, with 10 bases between them. Germline V gives CDR1 SQVTM, CDR2 ANQGSEA. The CDR3 has 12 residues. The CDR3 coding sequence is TGCAGCGTTGAGGGGGCCGGGAATGAGCAGTTCTTC. Its protein product is CSVEGAGNEQFF.

The chain links TRBV30 to TRBJ2-7; 10 nucleotides match TRBD1. Germline assignment: CDR1 GTSNPN and CDR2 SVGIG (reference sequence). The V and J ends lost 4 bases and 7 bases, in that order; junction bases with no gene match: 7. This CDR3 has 13 residues. The CDR3 here is CAWTRDRGREQYF. In nucleotides, the CDR3 is TGTGCCTGGACTCGGGACAGGGGTCGAGAGCAGTACTTC.

The CDR3 nucleotides are TGTGCCAGCAGGATTAGCGGGGGCCAAGAGACCCAGTACTTC. This translates into CASRISGGQETQYF. The V gene is TRBV2, the J gene TRBJ2-5; TRBD2 agrees at 9 bases. The CDR3 is 14 amino acids. Germline V lookup: CDR1 SNHLY, CDR2 FYNNEI. The trim removed 6 bases at V and 1 base at J, leaving 3 bases unmatched.

This clone was seen a handful of times. This rearrangement joins TRBV18 to TRBJ1-1; D perhaps matches TRBD1 (6 bases). The CDR3 loop spans 15 amino acids. Trimming removed 4 bases at V and 4 bases at J, with 16 bases between. Germline CDR1 KGHSH, CDR2 LQKENI. The CDR3: CASSRPSGAGTEAFF. CDR3 nucleotide sequence: TGTGCCAGCTCACGCCCTTCAGGGGCCGGCACTGAAGCTTTCTTT.

In its sample, this clone was seen a few times. The chain employs TRBV30 and TRBJ2-5, with D possibly TRBD1 on 6 matching bases. Germline V lookup: CDR1 GTSNPN, CDR2 SVGIG (reference sequence). The CDR3 consists of 14 residues. Between the trimmed V and J ends, which lost 2 bases and 4 bases, there was a span of 14 bases. The CDR3 DNA is TGTGCCTGGAGTTCCAGGGGCTTCGGAGAGACCCAGTACTTC. Its translation is CAWSSRGFGETQYF.

V and J are TRBV4-1 and TRBJ2-3, with D perhaps matching TRBD1 or TRBD2 (5 bases each). Germline loops: CDR1 MGHRA, CDR2 YSYEKL. This CDR3 has 15 amino acids. Trimming shortened V by 1 base and J by 6 bases, and 14 bases separated the two germline ends. The chain's CDR3 is CASSQGQGVYDTQYF. Written as DNA, the CDR3 is TGCGCCAGCAGCCAAGGCCAGGGAGTATACGATACGCAGTATTTT.

The chain carries TRBV6-5 and TRBJ2-7; 10 bases line up with TRBD2. CDR1 and CDR2 from the germline V gene are MNHEY and SVGAGI. Losses at the gene ends were 5 bases for V and 0 bases for J; bases not matched to a gene: 1. The CDR3 runs 14 residues. The CDR3 is CASSRTSGSYEQYF. CDR3 DNA: TGTGCCAGCAGTCGGACTAGCGGCTCCTACGAGCAGTACTTC.

This rearrangement joins TRBV29-1 to TRBJ2-2; D perhaps matches TRBD2 (5 bases). Trimming left V 0 bases short and J 6 bases short, with 14 bases between. This CDR3 is 15 amino acids long. From germline, CDR1 is SQVTM and CDR2 ANQGSEA. Here the CDR3 DNA reads TGCAGCGTTGAAGAGGGCAGCCTCGGGGCCGGGGAGCTGTTTTTT. Its protein product is CSVEEGSLGAGELFF.

This clone was seen a handful of times. This chain links TRBV19 with TRBJ2-7, with 7 bases fitting TRBD1. This CDR3 spans 15 amino acids. Trimming cost V 2 bases and J 4 bases; bases outside gene matches: 8. The germline CDR1 and CDR2 sequences are LNHDA and SQIVND (reference sequence). In nucleotides, the CDR3 is TGTGCCAGTAGTATAACCCAGACAGGGCGGTACGAGCAGTACTTC. It encodes CASSITQTGRYEQYF. The full variable domain, its missing parts supplied by reference TRBV19 and TRBJ2-7, is DGGITQSPKYLFRKEGQNVTLSCEQNLNHDAMYWYRQDPGQGLRLIYYSQIVNDFQKGDIAEGYSVSREKKESFPLTVTSAQKNPTAFYLCASSITQTGRYEQYFGPGTRLTVT.

This sequence joins TRBV12-2 and TRBJ2-5; the D segment call TRBD2 is taken from the table without a DNA check. TRBV12-2 is assigned pseudogene status. The CDR3 extends over 10 amino acids. This CDR3 reads CASRRETQYF. In DNA form, the CDR3 reads TGTGCAAGTCGGCGGGAGACCCAGTACTTC.

This clone came up a few times. V is TRBV15 and J is TRBJ2-7; D ambiguous. Between the trimmed V and J ends, which lost 1 base and 4 bases, there was a span of 5 bases. From germline, CDR1 is LNHNV and CDR2 YYDKDF (reference sequence). CDR3 size: 12 residues. The DNA for the CDR3 is TGTGCCACCAGCAGAGCTGGGTACGAGCAGTACTTC. Its translation: CATSRAGYEQYF.

This chain links TRBV13 with TRBJ2-6; perhaps TRBD2 as D (5 bases). The length of the CDR3 is 20 residues. The V gene's germline CDR1 is PRHDT and CDR2 FYEKMQ (reference sequence). Trimming cost V 0 bases and J 1 base, with 19 bases left between them. This chain's CDR3 is CASSLGGLGSGISGANVLTF. As DNA, the CDR3 is TGTGCCAGCAGCTTAGGCGGGCTTGGGAGTGGGATATCTGGGGCCAACGTCCTGACTTTC.